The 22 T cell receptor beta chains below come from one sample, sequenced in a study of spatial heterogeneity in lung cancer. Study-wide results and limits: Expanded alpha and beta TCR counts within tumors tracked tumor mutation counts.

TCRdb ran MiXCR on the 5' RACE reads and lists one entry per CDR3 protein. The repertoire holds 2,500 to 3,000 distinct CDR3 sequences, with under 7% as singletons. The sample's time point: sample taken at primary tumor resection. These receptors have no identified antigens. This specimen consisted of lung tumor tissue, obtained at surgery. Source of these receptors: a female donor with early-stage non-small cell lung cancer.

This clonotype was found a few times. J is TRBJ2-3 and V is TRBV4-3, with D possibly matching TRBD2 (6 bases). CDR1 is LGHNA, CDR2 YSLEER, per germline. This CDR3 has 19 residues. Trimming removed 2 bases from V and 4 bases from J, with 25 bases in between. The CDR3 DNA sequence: TGCGCCAGCAGCCAACCCTCGGCCACGGGTAGCGGACCTTCAGATACGCAGTATTTT. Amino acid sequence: CASSQPSATGSGPSDTQYF.

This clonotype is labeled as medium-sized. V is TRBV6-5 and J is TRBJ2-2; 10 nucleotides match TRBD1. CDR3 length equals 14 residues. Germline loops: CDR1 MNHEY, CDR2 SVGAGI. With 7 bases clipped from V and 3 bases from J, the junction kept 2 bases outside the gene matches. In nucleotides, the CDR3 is TGTGCCAGCAAGGGACAGGGGTACACCGGGGAGCTGTTTTTT. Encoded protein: CASKGQGYTGELFF.

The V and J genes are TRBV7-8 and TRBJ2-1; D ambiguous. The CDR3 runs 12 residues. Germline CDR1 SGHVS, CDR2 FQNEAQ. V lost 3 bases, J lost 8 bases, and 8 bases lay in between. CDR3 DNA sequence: TGTGCCAGCAGCTTTTACGCGGATGAGCAGTTCTTC. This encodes CASSFYADEQFF.

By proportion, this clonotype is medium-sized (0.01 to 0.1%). DNA of the CDR3: TGCGCCAGCAGCTGGACTAGCGGGGGCACCAATGAGCAGTTCTTC. Translating it yields CASSWTSGGTNEQFF. The chain uses TRBV5-1 and TRBJ2-1; TRBD2 matches at 13 bases. The CDR3 consists of 15 residues. CDR1 is SGHRS, CDR2 YFSETQ, per germline. Trimming at V came to 3 bases and at J to 6 bases, leaving 3 bases not matched to a gene.

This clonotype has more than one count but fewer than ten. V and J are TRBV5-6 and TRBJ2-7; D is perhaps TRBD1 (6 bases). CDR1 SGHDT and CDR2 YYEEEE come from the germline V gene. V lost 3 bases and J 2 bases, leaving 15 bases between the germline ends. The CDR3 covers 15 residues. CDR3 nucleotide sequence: TGTGCCAGCAGCTCGAGGGGACACGGAGCCTACGAGCAGTACTTC. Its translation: CASSSRGHGAYEQYF.

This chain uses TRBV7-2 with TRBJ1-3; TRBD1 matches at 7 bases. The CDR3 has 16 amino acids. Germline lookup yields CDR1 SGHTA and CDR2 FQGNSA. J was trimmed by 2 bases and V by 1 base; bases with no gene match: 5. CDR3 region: CASSLGGQLAGNTIYF. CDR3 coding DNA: TGTGCCAGCAGCTTAGGGGGACAGCTCGCTGGAAACACCATATATTTT.

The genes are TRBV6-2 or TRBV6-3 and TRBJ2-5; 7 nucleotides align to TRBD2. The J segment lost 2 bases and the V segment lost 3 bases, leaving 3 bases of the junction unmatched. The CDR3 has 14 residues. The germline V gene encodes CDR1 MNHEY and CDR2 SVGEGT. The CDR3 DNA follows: TGTGCCAGCAGTTATGGCGGGGGACAAGAGACCCAGTACTTC. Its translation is CASSYGGGQETQYF.

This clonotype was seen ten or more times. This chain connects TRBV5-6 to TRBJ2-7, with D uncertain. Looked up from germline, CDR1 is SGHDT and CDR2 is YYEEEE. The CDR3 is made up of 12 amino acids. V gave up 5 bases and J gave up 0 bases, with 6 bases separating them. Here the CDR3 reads CASSGISYEQYF. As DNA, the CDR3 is TGTGCCAGCAGTGGGATCTCCTACGAGCAGTACTTC. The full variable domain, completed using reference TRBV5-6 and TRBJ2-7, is DAGVTQSPTHLIKTRGQQVTLRCSPKSGHDTVSWYQQALGQGPQFIFQYYEEEERQRGNFPDRFSGHQFPNYSSELNVNALLLGDSALYLCASSGISYEQYFGPGTRLTVT.

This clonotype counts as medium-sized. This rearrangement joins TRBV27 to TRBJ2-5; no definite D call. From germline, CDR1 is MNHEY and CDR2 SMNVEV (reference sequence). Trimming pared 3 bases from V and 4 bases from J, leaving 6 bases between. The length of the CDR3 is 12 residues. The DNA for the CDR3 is TGTGCCAGCAGTTTCAATAGAGAGACCCAGTACTTC. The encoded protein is CASSFNRETQYF.

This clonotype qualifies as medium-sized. The CDR3 sequence: CASSLDRAMDEQYF. The CDR3 nucleotides read TGTGCCAGCAGCTTAGACCGGGCTATGGACGAGCAGTACTTC. The chain recombines TRBV7-9 with TRBJ2-7; D is undetermined. The germline V and J ends were trimmed by 1 base and 5 bases, with 12 bases remaining between them. Looked up from germline, CDR1 is SEHNR and CDR2 is FQNEAQ (reference sequence). CDR3 length: 14 amino acids.

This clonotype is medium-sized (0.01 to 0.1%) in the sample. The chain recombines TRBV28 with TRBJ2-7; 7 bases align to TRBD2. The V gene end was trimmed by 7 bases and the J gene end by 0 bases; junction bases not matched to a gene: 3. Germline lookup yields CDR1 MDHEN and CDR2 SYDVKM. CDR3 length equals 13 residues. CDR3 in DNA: TGTGCCAGCACCGGGGAGGGCTCCTACGAGCAGTACTTC. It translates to CASTGEGSYEQYF.

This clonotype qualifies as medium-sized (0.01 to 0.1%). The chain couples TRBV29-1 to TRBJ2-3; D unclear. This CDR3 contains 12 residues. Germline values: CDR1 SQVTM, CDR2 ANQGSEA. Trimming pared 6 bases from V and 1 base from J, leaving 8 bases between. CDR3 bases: TGCAGCGTGGGCTCGGGCACAGATACGCAGTATTTT. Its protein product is CSVGSGTDTQYF.

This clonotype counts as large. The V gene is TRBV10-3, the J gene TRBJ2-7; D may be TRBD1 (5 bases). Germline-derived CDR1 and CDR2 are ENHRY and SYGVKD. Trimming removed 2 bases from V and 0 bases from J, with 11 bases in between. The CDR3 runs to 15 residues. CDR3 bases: TGTGCCATCAGTGAGCCTCGTGGACACTCCTACGAGCAGTACTTC. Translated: CAISEPRGHSYEQYF.

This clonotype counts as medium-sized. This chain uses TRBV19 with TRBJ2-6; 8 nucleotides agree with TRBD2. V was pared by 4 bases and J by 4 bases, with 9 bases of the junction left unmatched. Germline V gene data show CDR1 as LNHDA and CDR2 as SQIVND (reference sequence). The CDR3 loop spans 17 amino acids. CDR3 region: CASSTPGGTTGANVLTF. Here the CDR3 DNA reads TGTGCCAGTAGTACCCCGGGGGGGACAACGGGGGCCAACGTCCTGACTTTC.

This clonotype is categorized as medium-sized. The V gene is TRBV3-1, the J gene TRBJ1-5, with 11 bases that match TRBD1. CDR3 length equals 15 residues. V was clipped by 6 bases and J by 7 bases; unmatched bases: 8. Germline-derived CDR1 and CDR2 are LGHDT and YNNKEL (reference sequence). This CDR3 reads CASSADRGRGQPQHF. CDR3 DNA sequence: TGTGCCAGCAGTGCGGACAGGGGGCGGGGGCAGCCCCAGCATTTT.

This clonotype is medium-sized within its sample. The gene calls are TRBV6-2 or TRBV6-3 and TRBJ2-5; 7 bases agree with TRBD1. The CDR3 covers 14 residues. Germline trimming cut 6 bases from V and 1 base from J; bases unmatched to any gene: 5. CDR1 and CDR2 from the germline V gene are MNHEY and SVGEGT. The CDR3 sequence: CASSIRTGQETQYF. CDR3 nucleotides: TGTGCCAGCAGCATTAGGACAGGCCAAGAGACCCAGTACTTC.

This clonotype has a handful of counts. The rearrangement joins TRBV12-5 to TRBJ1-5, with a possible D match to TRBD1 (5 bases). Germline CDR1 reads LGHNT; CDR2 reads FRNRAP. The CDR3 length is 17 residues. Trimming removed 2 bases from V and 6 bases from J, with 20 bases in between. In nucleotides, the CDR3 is TGTGCTAGTGGTTTGTCACCCTTGGAGGGGCGGACTCAGCCCCAGCATTTT. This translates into CASGLSPLEGRTQPQHF.

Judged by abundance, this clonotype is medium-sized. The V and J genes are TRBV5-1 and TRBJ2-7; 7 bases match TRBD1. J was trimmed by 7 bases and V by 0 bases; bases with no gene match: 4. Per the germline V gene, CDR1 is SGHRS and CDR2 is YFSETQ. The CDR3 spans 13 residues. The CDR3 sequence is CASSLGGQSEQYF. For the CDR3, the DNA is TGCGCCAGCAGCTTGGGGGGACAGAGTGAGCAGTACTTC.

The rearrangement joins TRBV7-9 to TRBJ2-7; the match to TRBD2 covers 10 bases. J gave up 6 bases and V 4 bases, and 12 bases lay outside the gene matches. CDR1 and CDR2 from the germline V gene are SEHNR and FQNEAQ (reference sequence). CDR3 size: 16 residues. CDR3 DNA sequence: TGTGCCAGCAGCTCCCCGCTGGCTAGCGGGAGCCCCGAGCAGTACTTC. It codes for CASSSPLASGSPEQYF.

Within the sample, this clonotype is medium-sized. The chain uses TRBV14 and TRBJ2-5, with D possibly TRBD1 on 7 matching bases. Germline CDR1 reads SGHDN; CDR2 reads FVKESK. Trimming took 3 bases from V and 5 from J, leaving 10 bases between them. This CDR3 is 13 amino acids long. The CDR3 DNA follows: TGTGCCAGCAGCCAGACAGGGAGGGAGACCCAGTACTTC. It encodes CASSQTGRETQYF.

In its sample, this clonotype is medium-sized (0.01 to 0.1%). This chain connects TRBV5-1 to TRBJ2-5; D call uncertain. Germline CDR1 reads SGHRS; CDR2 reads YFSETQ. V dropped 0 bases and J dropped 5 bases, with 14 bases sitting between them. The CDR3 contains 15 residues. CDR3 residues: CASSLVRGAGETQYF. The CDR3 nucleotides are TGCGCCAGCAGCTTGGTCCGAGGTGCTGGGGAGACCCAGTACTTC.

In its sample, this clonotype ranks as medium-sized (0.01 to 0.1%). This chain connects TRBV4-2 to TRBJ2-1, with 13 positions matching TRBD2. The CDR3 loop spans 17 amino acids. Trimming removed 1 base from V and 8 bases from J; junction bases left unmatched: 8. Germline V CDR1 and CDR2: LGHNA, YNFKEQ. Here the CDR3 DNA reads TGTGCCAGCAGCCAAGTTCCCGGGACTAGCGGGGAGGATGAGCAGTTCTTC. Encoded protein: CASSQVPGTSGEDEQFF.